Included here is one TCR beta chain sequence, with context. Its antigen remains unidentified. The CDR3 covers 15 residues. The germline V gene encodes CDR1 MGHRA and CDR2 YSYEKL. With V trimmed by 0 bases and J by 5 bases, 4 bases remained unmatched. This entry comes from a study of post-analysis software for immune sequencing data. The wider study: Relapsing-remitting, secondary progressive and progressive-relapsing forms of multiple sclerosis all featured among disease courses. Study results and caveats: Higher frequency in patients than in controls was seen for several TRBV segments, with TRBV5-6, TRBV5-1 and TRBV20-1 among them. Among multiple sclerosis patients, normalized Chao1 diversity was significantly below that of controls.

Carried by the TCR beta cDNA libraries were unique molecular identifiers. TCRdb re-called the PCR reads through MiXCR, storing one row per CDR3 protein. The table shows about 570,000 distinct CDR3 sequences, with roughly 34% occurring only once. This TCR was recovered from a girl aged 2-17 years with multiple sclerosis. Source material: blood. The chain recombines TRBV4-1 with TRBJ1-2, with TRBD1 matching 9 bases. The CDR3 coding sequence is TGCGCCAGCAGCCAAGATGCGACAGGGGGGTATGGCTACACCTTC. This gives the protein CASSQDATGGYGYTF.